The 23 T cell receptor beta chains below all came from one sample that was sequenced in a study of blood T cell repertoires in COVID-19. The data were produced by immunoSEQ multiplex PCR, yet TCRdb's version contains in-frame clones alone and is incomplete. The sample lists roughly 100,000 clones, about 90% occurring once. The specimen was peripheral blood. These receptor sequences come from a man aged 18 to 30 with COVID-19, enrolled during active disease.

The chain uses TRBV28 and TRBJ1-1; D gene ambiguous. V shed 6 bases and J shed 8 bases, with 13 bases lying between them. The germline CDR1 and CDR2 sequences are MDHEN and SYDVKM. The CDR3 consists of 12 residues. For the CDR3, the DNA is TGTGCCAGCAGCCGGTCATTCAGGGAAGCTTTCTTT. Amino acids: CASSRSFREAFF.

The chain uses TRBV7-8 and TRBJ2-7; possible D gene TRBD2, 5 bases. Germline V lookup: CDR1 SGHVS, CDR2 FQNEAQ. The germline V and J ends were trimmed by 5 bases and 3 bases, with 14 bases remaining between them. The CDR3 length is 14 residues. The CDR3 sequence is CASSPSTGVYEQYF. CDR3 coding DNA: TGTGCCAGCAGCCCATCCACCGGGGTCTACGAGCAGTACTTC.

This rearrangement joins TRBV29-1 to TRBJ2-2; 13 bases align to TRBD2. The trim removed 7 bases at V and 8 bases at J, leaving 7 bases unmatched. The germline CDR1 and CDR2 sequences are SQVTM and ANQGSEA. The CDR3 consists of 14 residues. CDR3 sequence (DNA): TGCAGCGGGGGGACTAGCGGGACGCGTGGGGAGCTGTTTTTT. Residues: CSGGTSGTRGELFF.

The J gene is TRBJ2-1, the V gene TRBV29-1; 7 bases are a match to TRBD1. V trimming: 6 bases; J trimming: 8 bases; junction bases outside the gene matches: 16. This CDR3 has 15 amino acids. Germline V CDR1 and CDR2: SQVTM, ANQGSEA. The chain's CDR3 is CSVPPGAGGGDEQFF. The CDR3 nucleotides are TGCAGCGTACCCCCCGGTGCAGGGGGTGGGGATGAGCAGTTCTTC.

On this clone: At one boundary the junction diverges from the germline segment, which might be a read error. CDR3: CASSVGDREEPGQALF. The CDR3 DNA is TGTGCCAGCAGCGTAGGCGACAGGGAGGAGCCGGGACAAGCGCTCTTC. The V and J genes are TRBV9 and TRBJ1-2; TRBD1 aligns across 7 bases. The CDR3 loop spans 16 amino acids. Germline loops: CDR1 SGDLS, CDR2 YYNGEE.

The chain employs TRBV9 and TRBJ2-1, with D possibly being TRBD2 (5 bases). Trimming cost V 4 bases and J 8 bases, with 19 bases left between them. CDR3 length: 15 amino acids. CDR1 and CDR2 from the germline V gene are SGDLS and YYNGEE. The CDR3 loop reads CASSPRGPRVDEQFF. CDR3 DNA sequence: TGTGCCAGCAGCCCGAGAGGGCCGAGAGTAGATGAGCAGTTCTTC.

V gene TRBV6-5 combines with J gene TRBJ1-5; no firm D call. Per germline, CDR1 MNHEY and CDR2 SVGAGI. The germline V and J ends were trimmed by 6 bases and 4 bases, with 10 bases remaining between them. The CDR3 is 13 amino acids. The CDR3 reads CASRFGSNQPQHF. The DNA of the CDR3 is TGTGCCAGCAGATTCGGGTCTAATCAGCCCCAGCATTTT.

V usage is TRBV27 and J usage is TRBJ1-2, with 7 bases aligning to TRBD1. CDR1 and CDR2 from the germline V gene are MNHEY and SMNVEV (reference sequence). This CDR3 spans 14 amino acids. The junction had 8 bases not matched to a gene; V was cut back by 6 bases and J by 4 bases. The CDR3 region is CASSRGQRSYGYTF. The CDR3 coding sequence is TGTGCCAGCAGCCGGGGACAGCGTAGCTATGGCTACACCTTC.

The chain employs TRBV3-1 (or the pseudogene TRBV3-2) and TRBJ2-7; D might be TRBD2 (6 bases). Trimming left V 1 base short and J 6 bases short, with 13 bases between. The CDR3 runs to 14 residues. Germline CDR1 reads LGHDT; CDR2 reads YNNKEL (reference sequence). CDR3 DNA sequence: TGTGCCAGCAGCCAAGGCGTGGGAGGCGCCGAGCAGTACTTC. This translates into CASSQGVGGAEQYF.

V and J are TRBV28 and TRBJ1-2; 9 nucleotides agree with TRBD1. CDR1 and CDR2 (germline): MDHEN, SYDVKM. CDR3 length: 16 amino acids. After removal of 6 bases from V and 6 bases from J, the junction contained 14 bases not matched to a gene. The CDR3 spells CASSLTQDRGLDGYTF. Written as DNA, the CDR3 is TGTGCCAGCAGCCTCACCCAGGACAGGGGATTAGATGGCTACACCTTC.

This clone has only one observation. The chain carries TRBV7-9 and TRBJ1-4, with 10 bases that match TRBD1. With V trimmed by 6 bases and J by 8 bases, 9 bases remained unmatched. This CDR3 is 15 amino acids long. Germline assignment: CDR1 SEHNR and CDR2 FQNEAQ (reference sequence). The CDR3 nucleotides read TGTGCCAGCAGGGGCTTGGGGACAGGGGAGGAAAAACTGTTTTTT. Its translation: CASRGLGTGEEKLFF.

The rearrangement links TRBV7-2 to TRBJ2-7; D might be TRBD1 (6 bases). This CDR3 region has 15 residues. Trimming took off 1 base at V and 3 bases at J, with 13 bases between the two ends. Germline V lookup: CDR1 SGHTA, CDR2 FQGNSA. The CDR3 loop reads CASSLELGQSYEQYF. The CDR3, as DNA: TGTGCCAGCAGCTTAGAGTTGGGACAAAGCTACGAGCAGTACTTC.

V gene TRBV15 combines with J gene TRBJ2-1; D not certain. CDR1 and CDR2 (germline): LNHNV, YYDKDF (reference sequence). This CDR3 region has 14 residues. The V gene lost 1 base and the J gene lost 3 bases, with 7 bases spanning the gap. The DNA for the CDR3 is TGTGCCACCAGCAGAGGAGCTTTCTACAATGAGCAGTTCTTC. Translating it yields CATSRGAFYNEQFF.

The V gene is TRBV6-2 or TRBV6-3, the J gene TRBJ2-5; 8 positions agree with TRBD2. The junction had 10 bases not matched to a gene; V was cut back by 5 bases and J by 5 bases. Germline V gene lookup returns CDR1 MNHEY and CDR2 SVGEGT. This CDR3 region has 15 residues. The CDR3 spells CASSPQAGDRETQYF. The CDR3 coding sequence is TGTGCCAGCAGTCCCCAAGCGGGAGACAGGGAGACCCAGTACTTC.

This chain uses TRBV19 with TRBJ2-5, with 10 bases identical to TRBD2. The CDR3 has 13 residues. CDR1 and CDR2 from the germline V gene are LNHDA and SQIVND (reference sequence). Trimming cost V 10 bases and J 5 bases; bases outside gene matches: 7. For the CDR3, the DNA is TGTGCCACCTCCGGGACTAGCGTGGAGACCCAGTACTTC. Its translation is CATSGTSVETQYF.

This clone was detected a few times. This chain joins TRBV14 and TRBJ2-7; 9 bases map to TRBD2. CDR1 and CDR2 (germline): SGHDN, FVKESK. V shed 4 bases, J shed 2 bases, and the junction held 15 bases outside the gene matches. The CDR3 spans 18 residues. The CDR3 sequence: CASSPSPRLAATPYEQYF. The DNA for the CDR3 is TGTGCCAGCAGCCCATCCCCCCGACTAGCGGCCACTCCCTACGAGCAGTACTTC.

This clone was seen only a few times. The chain employs TRBV7-2 and TRBJ2-5; tentatively, D is TRBD1 (6 bases). Between the trimmed V and J ends, which lost 5 bases and 7 bases, there was a span of 20 bases. This CDR3 comprises 15 residues. Looked up from germline, CDR1 is SGHTA and CDR2 is FQGNSA. The CDR3 bases are TGTGCCAGCAGCGTCCTGGGGGCTAGTGGTGGGACCCAGTACTTC. This encodes CASSVLGASGGTQYF.

This rearrangement joins TRBV10-3 to TRBJ2-7; D perhaps matches TRBD1 (6 bases). The CDR3 contains 14 residues. In germline, CDR1 is ENHRY, CDR2 SYGVKD. The V end was cut by 4 bases, the J end by 5 bases, with 15 bases between. The CDR3 region has the DNA TGTGCCATCAGTGGATCGCGACAGGACCACGAGCAGTACTTC. This codes for CAISGSRQDHEQYF.

In its sample, this clone was seen a few times. The rearrangement links TRBV6-6 to TRBJ1-2; weak D call: TRBD1 (6 bases). The CDR3 runs to 12 residues. The germline gives CDR1 MNHNY, CDR2 SVGAGI (reference sequence). With 8 bases removed from V and 2 bases from J, the gap between germline ends came to 9 bases. CDR3 protein: CASGTPNYGYTF. The CDR3 DNA reads as TGTGCCAGCGGGACACCGAACTATGGCTACACCTTC.

The chain is built from TRBV28 and TRBJ2-1; possible D gene TRBD2, 5 bases. The germline V gene encodes CDR1 MDHEN and CDR2 SYDVKM. V shed 5 bases and J shed 9 bases, with 23 bases lying between them. This CDR3 has 16 residues. The CDR3 nucleotides are TGTGCCAGCAGTCCCGAAGGCTCAGCGGCAGCCAGTGAGCAGTTCTTC. It translates to CASSPEGSAAASEQFF.

This chain links TRBV9 with TRBJ2-5; TRBD2 aligns across 11 bases. Trimming at V came to 1 base and at J to 2 bases, leaving 1 base not matched to a gene. The CDR3 spans 15 residues. Germline CDR1 is SGDLS and CDR2 is YYNGEE. CDR3 sequence reads: CASSVTSGGQETQYF. The CDR3 DNA reads as TGTGCCAGCAGCGTAACTAGCGGGGGACAAGAGACCCAGTACTTC.

DNA for the CDR3: TGCGCCAGCAGTCGTAGCAGTAGTAGCACAGATACGCAGTATTTT. This gives the protein CASSRSSSSTDTQYF. V usage is TRBV4-1 and J usage is TRBJ2-3, with no clear D. V was clipped by 6 bases and J by 0 bases, with 13 bases between them. Germline-derived CDR1 and CDR2 are MGHRA and YSYEKL. The CDR3 extends over 15 amino acids.

The CDR3 here is CASSSPRDSSDTQYF. In DNA, the CDR3 is TGTGCCAGCAGCTCACCCCGGGACAGTTCAGATACGCAGTATTTT. V and J are TRBV28 and TRBJ2-3; 7 nucleotides match TRBD1. CDR3 length: 15 amino acids. Germline lookup yields CDR1 MDHEN and CDR2 SYDVKM. The V and J ends lost 6 bases and 4 bases, in that order; junction bases with no gene match: 10.